These T cell receptor beta chains were read from a single sample in a study of CD4 T cells in relation to SARS-CoV-2 and coronaviruses. Profiled with immunoSEQ multiplex PCR; TCRdb holds only in-frame clones, not every one. This table holds 60,000 to 80,000 clones, 80% to 90% found once. Sequenced material: memory CD4+ T cells from PBMCs. Receptors originate from a human donor in good health. Both conserved end residues are part of each CDR3. The D gene is left open where the match is weak. Only some rows state a clone size, as once, few, many or a class for expanded clones.

J gene | V gene | D gene | clone size | CDR3 DNA | CDR3 protein
TRBJ2-7 | TRBV7-3 | - | - | TGTGCCAGCAGCTCCGCAGGGCGGGGAGGCGAGCAGTACTTC | CASSSAGRGGEQYF
TRBJ1-6 | TRBV5-8 | - | - | TGTGCCAGCAGCCTAGGGTCATCCCTCCACTTT | CASSLGSSLHF
TRBJ1-1 | TRBV13 | TRBD1 | - | TGTGCCAGCAGCTACCGGGACAGGGGGCTAGCTTTCTTT | CASSYRDRGLAFF
TRBJ1-1 | TRBV7-2 | - | - | TGTGCCAGCAGCGAAACATGGAACACTGAAGCTTTCTTT | CASSETWNTEAFF
TRBJ2-5 | TRBV5-4 | - | - | TGTGCCAGCAGCTTGATAGACTCCCCTGAGACCCAGTACTTC | CASSLIDSPETQYF
TRBJ1-3 | TRBV30 | - | - | TGTGCCTGGAGCCTAAGACAGGAGGGAAACACCATATATTTT | CAWSLRQEGNTIYF
TRBJ2-5 | TRBV11-2 | - | - | TGTGCCAGCAGTCCCATACGGGGTGGGGAGACCCAGTACTTC | CASSPIRGGETQYF
TRBJ2-3 | TRBV4-1 | - | - | TGCGCCAGCAGCCAAAGCTCCGGGGTCTCCAAGGGTCGGTCGCAGTATTTT | CASSQSSGVSKGRSQYF
TRBJ2-2 | TRBV4-1 | TRBD2 | - | TGCGCCAGCAGCCACACACTAGCGGGAGTACCGTCGAGCACCGGGGAGCTGTTTTTT | CASSHTLAGVPSSTGELFF
TRBJ2-1 | TRBV3-1/TRBV3-2 | TRBD1 | - | TGTGCCAGCAGCCGACAGGGGATCAATGAGCAGTTCTTC | CASSRQGINEQFF
TRBJ1-1 | TRBV28 | TRBD1 | - | TGTGCCAGCAGTACCACCCGACAGGGGTGGGTCACTGAAGCTTTCTTT | CASSTTRQGWVTEAFF
TRBJ2-2 | TRBV19 | TRBD1 | - | TGTGCCAGTAGTATAGAGGGGACAGGGCATAGCGGGGAGCTGTTTTTT | CASSIEGTGHSGELFF
TRBJ2-2 | TRBV4-3 | - | - | TGCGCCAGCAGCCAAGTGGGGGCCAGTGGGGAGCTGTTTTTT | CASSQVGASGELFF
TRBJ1-6 | TRBV2 | - | - | TGTGCCAGCAGTCCGTCAGGACAAGGCCATTCACCCCTCCACTTT | CASSPSGQGHSPLHF
TRBJ2-7 | TRBV28 | - | - | TGTGCCAGCATGGACCGACAAGCCTACGAGCAGTACTTC | CASMDRQAYEQYF
TRBJ1-2 | TRBV3-1/TRBV3-2 | - | - | TGTGCCAGCAGCCGAAGCCCCTCGGAGGGTAAACTCTATGGCTACACCTTC | CASSRSPSEGKLYGYTF
TRBJ1-2 | TRBV29-1 | - | - | TGCAGCGTAATTGACTCTTCCACCCAAGGTTTAGATCATGGCTACACCTTC | CSVIDSSTQGLDHGYTF
TRBJ1-6 | TRBV30 | - | - | TGTGCCTGGAGTGCAGGGAACAATTCACCCCTCCACTTT | CAWSAGNNSPLHF
TRBJ1-5 | TRBV4-1 | - | - | TGCGCCAGCAGCCAAGATAGTTCGGTTAGCAATCAGCCCCAGCATTTT | CASSQDSSVSNQPQHF
TRBJ1-1 | TRBV28 | - | - | TGTGCCAGCAGTACTGGACTGGAAGCTTTCTTT | CASSTGLEAFF
TRBJ2-1 | TRBV4-3 | TRBD2 | - | TGCGCCAGCAGCCATGCGGGGGGGAGCAATGAGCAGTTCTTC | CASSHAGGSNEQFF
TRBJ2-2 | TRBV10-3 | - | - | TGTGCCATCAGTGAGTCACTAGCAGGGAGCGGCGCCGGGGAGCTGTTTTTT | CAISESLAGSGAGELFF
TRBJ2-1 | TRBV11-2 | TRBD1 | few | TGTGCCAGCAGCTATGGACAGGCCCGAGACAATGAGCAGTTCTTC | CASSYGQARDNEQFF
TRBJ2-6 | TRBV27 | TRBD1 | - | TGTGCCAGCAGCCGGGACAGGACCGGGGCCAACGTCCTGACTTTC | CASSRDRTGANVLTF
TRBJ1-1 | TRBV2 | - | - | TGTGCCAGCAGTACCCTCGGGGCGCTTGGCACTGAAGCTTTCTTT | CASSTLGALGTEAFF
TRBJ2-2 | TRBV10-2 | - | - | TGCGCCAGCACCTGGGACCCGACCGGGGAGCTGTTTTTT | CASTWDPTGELFF
TRBJ1-1 | TRBV27 | - | - | TGTGCCAGCAGTTTTTCCGGGGGGCTCATGAACACTGAAGCTTTCTTT | CASSFSGGLMNTEAFF
TRBJ1-5 | TRBV10-3 | - | - | TGTGCCATCAGTGAGGAGGGACGGCCCCAGCATTTT | CAISEEGRPQHF
TRBJ1-1 | TRBV5-1 | - | - | TGCGCCAGCAGCTTGGGGTTAATATTGAACACTGAAGCTTTCTTT | CASSLGLILNTEAFF
TRBJ2-7 | TRBV5-4 | TRBD1 | once | TGTGCCAGCAGCCCCCGGGCCGGACAGGGAGCCTACGAGCAGTACTTC | CASSPRAGQGAYEQYF
TRBJ2-7 | TRBV29-1 | - | - | TGCAGCGTTGCGAGGTCCAGGACGGCCCTCGGCGAGCAGTACTTC | CSVARSRTALGEQYF
TRBJ2-5 | TRBV29-1 | - | - | TGCAGCGTTGAAGCGGGCTTGCCGGGGGGCATGGAGACCCAGTACTTC | CSVEAGLPGGMETQYF
TRBJ2-7 | TRBV6-7 | - | - | TGTGCCAGCAATCGGCGTGGGCGCGGGCAGTACTTC | CASNRRGRGQYF
TRBJ1-3 | TRBV9 | TRBD1 | once | TGTGCCAGCAGCGCTGGGACAGACTCTGGAAACACCATATATTTT | CASSAGTDSGNTIYF
TRBJ1-5 | TRBV18 | - | - | TGTGCCAGCTCACCGGCGGCAGTCGCTTCCCGAATCAGCAATCAGCCCCAGCATTTT | CASSPAAVASRISNQPQHF